These 9 T cell receptor beta chains originate from one sample sequenced in a study of blood T cells in healthy people across ages. A second PCR of about 7 to 12 cycles used a sample-barcoded 5' primer and a J-beta primer mix. TCRdb fed the 5' RACE reads into MiXCR, producing one record per CDR3 protein. The sample contains 760,000 or so distinct CDR3 sequences, about 25% of which appear only once. The same sample was also studied in work on T cells of mothers and their children.

Input material: blood. The receptors were sampled from a boy between 10 and 17 years old in good health.

This clonotype was counted a few times. The genes are TRBV6-2 or TRBV6-3 and TRBJ2-7, with D unresolved. Trimming shortened V by 1 base and J by 2 bases, and 9 bases separated the two germline ends. Germline V gene data show CDR1 as MNHEY and CDR2 as SVGEGT. This CDR3 contains 14 residues. CDR3 DNA sequence: TGTGCCAGCAGTTACTGGGCAGGAACCTACGAGCAGTACTTC. This codes for CASSYWAGTYEQYF.

The chain is built from TRBV14 and TRBJ2-7, with a tentative D call TRBD2 (5 bases). The CDR3 runs 12 residues. Germline lookup yields CDR1 SGHDN and CDR2 FVKESK. Trimming removed 4 bases at V and 11 bases at J, with 15 bases between. The CDR3: CASSLIGVEKYF. CDR3 nucleotide sequence: TGTGCCAGCAGCCTCATCGGGGTAGAGAAGTACTTC.

The gene calls are TRBV24-1 and TRBJ2-5, with D unclear. The last part of the DNA fits TRBJ2-7 better; the J call may be wrong. Germline V CDR1 and CDR2: KGHDR, SFDVKD. CDR3 length: 14 residues. CDR3 loop: CATSMSSSPYEQYF. The CDR3 nucleotides are TGTGCCACCAGTATGTCGAGCTCCCCCTACGAGCAGTACTTC.

The rearrangement links TRBV5-1 to TRBJ2-1; 7 positions agree with TRBD1. The CDR3 consists of 14 residues. J lost 3 bases, V lost 6 bases, and 6 bases had no gene match. CDR1 is SGHRS, CDR2 YFSETQ, per germline. The CDR3 loop is CASTPGTDYNEQFF. For the CDR3, the DNA is TGCGCCAGCACCCCCGGGACAGACTACAATGAGCAGTTCTTC. The full variable domain, with the rest looked up from reference TRBV5-1 and TRBJ2-1, is KAGVTQTPRYLIKTRGQQVTLSCSPISGHRSVSWYQQTPGQGLQFLFEYFSETQRNKGNFPGRFSGRQFSNSRSEMNVSTLELGDSALYLCASTPGTDYNEQFFGPGTRLTVL.

The chain combines TRBV6-5 with TRBJ1-1; TRBD1 might be the D (6 bases). The ends were cut back, 0 bases at V and 11 bases at J, with 16 bases in the middle. This CDR3 has 14 residues. The germline V gene encodes CDR1 MNHEY and CDR2 SVGAGI. The CDR3 here is CASSYSYRASGAFF. CDR3 nucleotide sequence: TGTGCCAGCAGTTACTCGTACAGGGCTTCTGGCGCTTTCTTT.

The count of this clonotype is one. The gene calls are TRBV7-9 and TRBJ2-3, with 14 nucleotides matching TRBD2. CDR1 SEHNR and CDR2 FQNEAQ come from the germline V gene (reference sequence). V lost 4 bases to trimming and J lost 6 bases; unmatched junction nucleotides: 9. The CDR3 spans 17 residues. This CDR3 reads CASSSGLAGVDGDTQYF. The DNA for the CDR3 is TGTGCCAGCAGCTCGGGACTAGCGGGAGTGGATGGGGATACGCAGTATTTT.

J is TRBJ1-6 and V is TRBV9; D ambiguous. V lost 0 bases and J 5 bases, leaving 6 bases between the germline ends. The germline CDR1 and CDR2 sequences are SGDLS and YYNGEE. The CDR3 has 14 amino acids. CDR3 residues: CASSVDGNNSPLHF. The CDR3 DNA is TGTGCCAGCAGCGTAGACGGGAATAATTCACCCCTCCACTTT.

Concerning this clonotype: The germline gene is not matched at one end of the junction; a read error may be the cause. The rearrangement links TRBV7-9 to TRBJ1-1; D may be TRBD1 (6 bases). Germline V gene data show CDR1 as SEHNR and CDR2 as FQNEAQ (reference sequence). The CDR3 has 15 residues. CDR3 in DNA: TGTGCCAGCAGACGACCGAGAATGGGGGACACTGGAGCTTTCTTT. Translated, it gives CASRRPRMGDTGAFF.

This clonotype has only a few counts. The rearrangement links TRBV6-2 or TRBV6-3 to TRBJ2-3, with D perhaps matching TRBD2 (5 bases). Germline-derived CDR1 and CDR2 are MNHEY and SVGEGT. CDR3 length equals 14 residues. Trimming cost V 6 bases and J 1 base, with 11 bases left between them. The CDR3 DNA is TGTGCCAGCAGCCTAGCACCACGCACAGATACGCAGTATTTT. The encoded protein is CASSLAPRTDTQYF.